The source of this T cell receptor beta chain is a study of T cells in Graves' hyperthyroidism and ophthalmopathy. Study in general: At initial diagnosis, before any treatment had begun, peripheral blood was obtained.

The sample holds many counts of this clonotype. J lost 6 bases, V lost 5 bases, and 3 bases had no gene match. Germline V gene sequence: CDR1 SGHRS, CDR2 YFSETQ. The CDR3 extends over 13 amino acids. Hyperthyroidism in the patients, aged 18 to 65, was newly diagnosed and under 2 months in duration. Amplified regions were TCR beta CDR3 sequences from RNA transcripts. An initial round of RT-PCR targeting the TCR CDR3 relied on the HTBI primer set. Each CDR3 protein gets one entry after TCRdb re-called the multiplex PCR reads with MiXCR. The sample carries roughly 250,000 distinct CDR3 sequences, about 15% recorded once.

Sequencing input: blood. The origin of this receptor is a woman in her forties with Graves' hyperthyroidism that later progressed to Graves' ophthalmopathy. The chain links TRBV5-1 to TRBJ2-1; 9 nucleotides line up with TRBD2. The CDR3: CASRLAGVNEQFF. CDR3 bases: TGCGCCAGCAGGTTAGCGGGAGTCAATGAGCAGTTCTTC.